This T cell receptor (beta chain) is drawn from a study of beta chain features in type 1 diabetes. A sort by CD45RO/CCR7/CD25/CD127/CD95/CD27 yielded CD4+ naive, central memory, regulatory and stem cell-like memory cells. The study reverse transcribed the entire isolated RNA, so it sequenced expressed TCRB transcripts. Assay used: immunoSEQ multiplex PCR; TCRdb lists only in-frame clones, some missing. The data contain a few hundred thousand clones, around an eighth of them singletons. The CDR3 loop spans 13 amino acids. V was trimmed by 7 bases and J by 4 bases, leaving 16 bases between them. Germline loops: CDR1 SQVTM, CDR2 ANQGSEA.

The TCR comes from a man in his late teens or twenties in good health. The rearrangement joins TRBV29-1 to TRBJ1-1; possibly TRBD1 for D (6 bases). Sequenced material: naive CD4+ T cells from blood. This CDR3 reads CSGSGHPSTEAFF. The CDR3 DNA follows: TGCAGCGGATCGGGACACCCGAGCACTGAAGCTTTCTTT. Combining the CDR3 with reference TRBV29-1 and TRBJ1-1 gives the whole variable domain SAVISQKPSRDICQRGTSLTIQCQVDSQVTMMFWYRQQPGQSLTLIATANQGSEATYESGFVIDKFPISRPNLTFSTLTVSNMSPEDSSIYLCSGSGHPSTEAFFGQGTRLTVV.